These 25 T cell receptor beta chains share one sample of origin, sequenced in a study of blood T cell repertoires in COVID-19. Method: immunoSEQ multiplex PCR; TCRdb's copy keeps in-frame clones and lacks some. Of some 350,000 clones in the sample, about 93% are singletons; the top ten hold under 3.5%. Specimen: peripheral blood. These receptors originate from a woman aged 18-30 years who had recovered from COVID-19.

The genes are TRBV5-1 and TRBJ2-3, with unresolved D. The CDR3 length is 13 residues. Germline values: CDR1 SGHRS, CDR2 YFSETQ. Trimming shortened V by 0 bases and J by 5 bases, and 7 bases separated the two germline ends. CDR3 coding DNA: TGCGCCAGCAGCTTGGTCCCAGGAGATACGCAGTATTTT. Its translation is CASSLVPGDTQYF.

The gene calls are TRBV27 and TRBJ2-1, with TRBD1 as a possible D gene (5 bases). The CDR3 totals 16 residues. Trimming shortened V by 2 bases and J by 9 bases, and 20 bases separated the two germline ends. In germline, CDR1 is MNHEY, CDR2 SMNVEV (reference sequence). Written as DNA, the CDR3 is TGTGCCAGCAGTTTAGGTAGTGGGGCCTACGGAGCTGAGCAGTTCTTC. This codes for CASSLGSGAYGAEQFF.

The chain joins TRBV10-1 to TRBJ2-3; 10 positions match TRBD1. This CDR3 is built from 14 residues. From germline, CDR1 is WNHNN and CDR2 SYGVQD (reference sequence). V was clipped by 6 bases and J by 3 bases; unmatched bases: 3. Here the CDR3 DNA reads TGCGCCAGCAGCCGGGACAGGGGAACAGATACGCAGTATTTT. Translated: CASSRDRGTDTQYF.

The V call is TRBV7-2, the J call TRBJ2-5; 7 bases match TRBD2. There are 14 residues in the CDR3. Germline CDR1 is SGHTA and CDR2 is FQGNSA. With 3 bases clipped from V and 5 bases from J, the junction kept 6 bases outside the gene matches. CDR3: CASSFMGGAETQYF. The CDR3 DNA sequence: TGTGCCAGCAGCTTTATGGGAGGGGCGGAGACCCAGTACTTC.

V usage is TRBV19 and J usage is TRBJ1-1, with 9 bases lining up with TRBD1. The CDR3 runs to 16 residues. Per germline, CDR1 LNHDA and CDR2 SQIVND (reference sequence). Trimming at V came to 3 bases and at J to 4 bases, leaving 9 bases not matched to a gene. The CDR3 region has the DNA TGTGCCAGTAGTATGGTAAGGGGACAGGGAGGCACTGAAGCTTTCTTT. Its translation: CASSMVRGQGGTEAFF.

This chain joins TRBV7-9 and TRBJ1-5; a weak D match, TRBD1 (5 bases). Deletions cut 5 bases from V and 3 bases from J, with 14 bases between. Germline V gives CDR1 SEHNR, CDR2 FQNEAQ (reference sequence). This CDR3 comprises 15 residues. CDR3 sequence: CASSITTGHNQPQHF. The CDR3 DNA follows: TGTGCCAGCAGCATTACCACAGGCCACAATCAGCCCCAGCATTTT.

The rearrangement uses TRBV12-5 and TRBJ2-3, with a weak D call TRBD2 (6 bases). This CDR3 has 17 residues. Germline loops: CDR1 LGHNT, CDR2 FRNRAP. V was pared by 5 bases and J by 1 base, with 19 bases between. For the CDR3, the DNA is TGTGCTAGTGGTACGGGTCGGGCGCGGAGGGGCACAGATACGCAGTATTTT. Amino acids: CASGTGRARRGTDTQYF. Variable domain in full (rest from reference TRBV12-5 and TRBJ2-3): DARVTQTPRHKVTEMGQEVTMRCQPILGHNTVFWYRQTMMQGLELLAYFRNRAPLDDSGMPKDRFSAEMPDATLATLKIQPSEPRDSAVYFCASGTGRARRGTDTQYFGPGTRLTVL.

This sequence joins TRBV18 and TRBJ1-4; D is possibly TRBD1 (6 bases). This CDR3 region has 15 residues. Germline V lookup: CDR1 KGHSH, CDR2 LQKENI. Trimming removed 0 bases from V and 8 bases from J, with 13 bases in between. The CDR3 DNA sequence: TGTGCCAGCTCACCACCCTATGAGGGGGGGGAAAAACTGTTTTTT. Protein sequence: CASSPPYEGGEKLFF.

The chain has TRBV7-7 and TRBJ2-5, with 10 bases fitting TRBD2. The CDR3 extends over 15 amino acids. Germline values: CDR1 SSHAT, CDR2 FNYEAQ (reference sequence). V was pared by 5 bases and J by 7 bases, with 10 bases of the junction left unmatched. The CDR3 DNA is TGTGCCAGCAGCCCAATTCCCGGGACTAGCGTGACCCAGTACTTC. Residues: CASSPIPGTSVTQYF.

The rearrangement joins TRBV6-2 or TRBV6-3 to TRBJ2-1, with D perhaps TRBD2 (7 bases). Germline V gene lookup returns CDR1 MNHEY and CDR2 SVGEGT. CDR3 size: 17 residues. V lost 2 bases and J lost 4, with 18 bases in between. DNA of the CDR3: TGTGCCAGCAGTTACGGGGGGCTAGCGGAGCCATACAATGAGCAGTTCTTC. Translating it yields CASSYGGLAEPYNEQFF.

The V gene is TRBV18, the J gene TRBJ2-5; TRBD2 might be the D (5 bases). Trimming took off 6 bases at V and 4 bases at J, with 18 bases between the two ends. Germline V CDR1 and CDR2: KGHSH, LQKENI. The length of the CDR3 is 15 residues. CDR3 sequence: CASSLNLAAAETQYF. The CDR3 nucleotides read TGTGCCAGCTCTCTCAATCTAGCAGCGGCAGAGACCCAGTACTTC. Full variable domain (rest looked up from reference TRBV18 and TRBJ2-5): NAGVMQNPRHLVRRRGQEARLRCSPMKGHSHVYWYRQLPEEGLKFMVYLQKENIIDESGMPKERFSAEFPKEGPSILRIQQVVRGDSAAYFCASSLNLAAAETQYFGPGTRLLVL.

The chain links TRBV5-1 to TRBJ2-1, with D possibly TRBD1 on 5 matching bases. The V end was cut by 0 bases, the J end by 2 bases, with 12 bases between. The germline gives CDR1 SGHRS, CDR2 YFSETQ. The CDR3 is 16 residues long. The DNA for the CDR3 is TGCGCCAGCAGCTTGGCGCAGGGCTTTCCCTACAATGAGCAGTTCTTC. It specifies CASSLAQGFPYNEQFF.

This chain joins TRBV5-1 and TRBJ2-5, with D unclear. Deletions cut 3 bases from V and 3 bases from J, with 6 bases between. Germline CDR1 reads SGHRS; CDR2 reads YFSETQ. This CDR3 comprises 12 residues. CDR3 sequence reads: CASSSYEETQYF. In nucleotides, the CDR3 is TGCGCCAGCAGCTCCTACGAAGAGACCCAGTACTTC.

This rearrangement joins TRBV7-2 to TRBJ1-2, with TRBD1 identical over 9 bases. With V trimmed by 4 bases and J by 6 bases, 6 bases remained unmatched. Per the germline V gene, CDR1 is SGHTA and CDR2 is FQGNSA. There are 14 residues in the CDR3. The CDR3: CASSYRGTGNGYTF. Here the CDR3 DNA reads TGTGCCAGCAGCTATCGCGGGACAGGGAATGGCTACACCTTC.

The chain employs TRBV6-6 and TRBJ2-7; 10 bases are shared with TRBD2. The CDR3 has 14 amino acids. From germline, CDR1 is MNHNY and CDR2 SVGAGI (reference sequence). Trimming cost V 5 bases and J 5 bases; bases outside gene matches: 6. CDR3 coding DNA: TGTGCCAGCAGTATGAAGCGGGAGGGTGACGAGCAGTACGTC. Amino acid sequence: CASSMKREGDEQYV.

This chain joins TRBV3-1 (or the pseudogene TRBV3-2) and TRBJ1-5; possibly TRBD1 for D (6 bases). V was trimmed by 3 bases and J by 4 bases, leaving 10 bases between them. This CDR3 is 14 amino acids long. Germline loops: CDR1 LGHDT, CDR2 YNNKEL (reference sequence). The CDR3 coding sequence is TGTGCCAGCAGCCATTCAGGGGTGAATCAGCCCCAGCATTTT. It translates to CASSHSGVNQPQHF.

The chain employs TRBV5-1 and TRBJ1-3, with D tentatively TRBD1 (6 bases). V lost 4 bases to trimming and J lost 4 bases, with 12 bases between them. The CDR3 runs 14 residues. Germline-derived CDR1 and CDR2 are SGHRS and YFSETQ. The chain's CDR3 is CASSAGVGGNTIYF. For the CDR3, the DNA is TGCGCCAGCAGCGCAGGGGTCGGGGGAAACACCATATATTTT.

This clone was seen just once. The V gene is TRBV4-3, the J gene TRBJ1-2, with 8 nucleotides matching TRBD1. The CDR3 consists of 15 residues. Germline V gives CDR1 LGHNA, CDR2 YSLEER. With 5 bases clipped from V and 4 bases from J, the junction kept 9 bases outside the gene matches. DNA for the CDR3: TGCGCCAGCAGCAATGACAGGGGAGGTAGCTATGGCTACACCTTC. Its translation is CASSNDRGGSYGYTF.

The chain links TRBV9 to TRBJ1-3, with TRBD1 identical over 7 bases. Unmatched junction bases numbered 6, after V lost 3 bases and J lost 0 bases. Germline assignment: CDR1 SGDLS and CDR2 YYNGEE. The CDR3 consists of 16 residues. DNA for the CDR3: TGTGCCAGCAGCGGTACAGGGGCCTACTCTGGAAACACCATATATTTT. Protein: CASSGTGAYSGNTIYF.

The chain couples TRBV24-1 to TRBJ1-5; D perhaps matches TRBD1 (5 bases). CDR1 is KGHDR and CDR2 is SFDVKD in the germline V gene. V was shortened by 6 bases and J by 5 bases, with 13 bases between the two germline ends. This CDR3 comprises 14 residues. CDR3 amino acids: CATSPLGVDQPQHF. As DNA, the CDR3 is TGTGCCACCAGTCCCCTAGGGGTCGATCAGCCCCAGCATTTT.

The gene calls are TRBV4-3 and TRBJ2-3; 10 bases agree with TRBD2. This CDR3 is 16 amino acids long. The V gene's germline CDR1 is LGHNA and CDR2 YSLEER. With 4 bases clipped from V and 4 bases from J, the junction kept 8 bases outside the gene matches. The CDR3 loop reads CASSPLSGRFSDTQYF. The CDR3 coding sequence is TGCGCCAGCAGCCCCCTTAGCGGGAGGTTCTCAGATACGCAGTATTTT.

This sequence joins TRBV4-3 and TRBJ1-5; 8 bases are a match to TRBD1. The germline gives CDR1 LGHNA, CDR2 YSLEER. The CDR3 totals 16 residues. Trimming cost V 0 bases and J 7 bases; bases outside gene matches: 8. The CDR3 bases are TGCGCCAGCAGCCAAGATTTGCGGACAGGGCAGCAGCCCCAGCATTTT. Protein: CASSQDLRTGQQPQHF.

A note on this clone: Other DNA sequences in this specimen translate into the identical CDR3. Here the CDR3 DNA reads TGCAGCGTGGCGGACAGGGGTGGTGAAAAACTGTTTTTT. This sequence encodes CSVADRGGEKLFF. The genes are TRBV29-1 and TRBJ1-4, with TRBD1 identical over 9 bases. V trimming: 6 bases; J trimming: 7 bases; junction bases outside the gene matches: 6. There are 13 residues in the CDR3. The V gene's germline CDR1 is SQVTM and CDR2 ANQGSEA. The whole variable domain, filled in from reference TRBV29-1 and TRBJ1-4, reads SAVISQKPSRDICQRGTSLTIQCQVDSQVTMMFWYRQQPGQSLTLIATANQGSEATYESGFVIDKFPISRPNLTFSTLTVSNMSPEDSSIYLCSVADRGGEKLFFGSGTQLSVL.

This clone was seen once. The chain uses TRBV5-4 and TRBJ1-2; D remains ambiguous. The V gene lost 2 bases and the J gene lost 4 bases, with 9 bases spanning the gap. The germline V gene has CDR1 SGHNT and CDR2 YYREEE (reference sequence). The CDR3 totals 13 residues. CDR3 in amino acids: CASSLEGSYGYTF. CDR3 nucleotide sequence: TGTGCCAGCAGCTTAGAAGGGAGCTATGGCTACACCTTC.

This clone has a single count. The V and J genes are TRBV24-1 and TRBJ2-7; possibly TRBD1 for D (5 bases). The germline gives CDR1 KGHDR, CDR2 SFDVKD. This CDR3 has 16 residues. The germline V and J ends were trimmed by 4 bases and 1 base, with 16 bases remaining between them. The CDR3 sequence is CATSEKDTEPSYEQYV. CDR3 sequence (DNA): TGTGCCACCAGTGAAAAGGACACTGAGCCGTCCTACGAGCAGTACGTC.